Detailed here is one T cell receptor (beta chain). The antigen is undetermined. The junction had 7 bases not matched to a gene; V was cut back by 5 bases and J by 4 bases. From germline, CDR1 is GTSNPN and CDR2 SVGIG (reference sequence). The CDR3 runs 13 residues. The data originate from a study of cytomegalovirus exposure and HLA in healthy donors. Looking at the study overall: The platform used for the approximately 120 validation repertoires matched that of the approximately 710 first-cohort repertoires, a later analysis reported. Study outcomes and limitations: Reports credit the classifier with highly specific, highly sensitive diagnosis of cytomegalovirus status. The listing of approximately 160 TCR beta chains classed them as cytomegalovirus-associated. In vitro confirmation showed a few CMV-associated chains to be CMV antigen specific.

TCRdb keeps only in-frame clones here, not all; method: immunoSEQ multiplex PCR. The sample yields about 220,000 clones, about 90% seen once. The chain recombines TRBV30 with TRBJ1-1, with TRBD1 identical over 7 bases. Sequenced material: PBMCs. This sequence was found in a woman aged 18-29 years in good health and CMV-seronegative. As DNA, the CDR3 is TGTGCCTGGTTCGACAGGGCGGTCACTGAAGCTTTCTTT. It codes for CAWFDRAVTEAFF. The variable domain in full, completed from reference TRBV30 and TRBJ1-1, reads SQTIHQWPATLVQPVGSPLSLECTVEGTSNPNLYWYRQAAGRGLQLLFYSVGIGQISSEVPQNLSASRPQDRQFILSSKKLLLSDSGFYLCAWFDRAVTEAFFGQGTRLTVV.